This T cell receptor beta chain was profiled in a study of radiation and T cells in renal cell carcinoma (TCRdb year 2020). About the full investigation: In total, 50 or so samples underwent TCR beta sequencing: 25 or so tumors plus 27 peripheral blood samples. A total of 4 million to 5 million unique CDR3 nucleotide sequences, encoding some 2,700,000 unique CDR3 amino acid sequences, were found across all 50 or so samples. The final blood draw took place at 4 weeks after radiation, the same time as nephrectomy.

Reading the label with the study, this specimen's time point is: blood 4 weeks post-SBRT, at nephrectomy. The sample's treatment or condition, from its label and the paper: 15 Gy SBRT to primary tumor, nephrectomy 4 weeks later. The samples were drawn from a clinical trial, where primary renal cell carcinomas were treated with 15 Gy of stereotactic body radiation therapy and then removed by nephrectomy 4 weeks afterward. Serial peripheral blood from radiation-treated patients was sampled at baseline, 2 weeks and 4 weeks after SBRT to track tumor-enriched clonotypes. Every patient had renal cell carcinoma of clear cell pathology. Genomic DNA for TCR sequencing was prepared using the QIAamp DNA Blood Mini Kit (Qiagen). The analyses included only samples that passed all quality control checks. From the germline V gene (reference sequence), CDR1 is LNHDA and CDR2 is SQIVND. There are 15 amino acids in the CDR3, from cysteine to phenylalanine inclusive. The CDR3 DNA has 45 bases and is translated from base 1. The germline V and J ends show losses of 8 bases and 1 base respectively, and no gene match explains 5 bases of the junction.

TCR beta libraries were generated from genomic DNA with the immunoSEQ kit, following the manufacturer's recommendations. To prepare libraries, a first multiplex PCR with proprietary primers was run, followed by a second PCR that added unique barcodes, and a bead cleanup was done after each round. A kit-provided positive control reaction and a negative control reaction were included in every sample batch. The final libraries were assessed on an Agilent 4200 TapeStation D1000 ScreenTape, pooled by volume, and quantified by qPCR. Sequencing was performed on an Illumina NextSeq500 using a MidOutput 150-cycle cartridge, with 156 Read1 cycles, 15 Index1 cycles, and the kit custom primers. The pooled library was loaded at 1.0 pM, with an approximately 20% PhiX control spiked in. The original methods were these. Vendor-processed data were analyzed in R, and a clonotype was defined as all T cells sharing the same CDR3 nucleotide sequence. For clone abundance analyses, frequencies were normalized to the 10,000 most abundant clones in each sample. Public T cell clones, which averaged fewer than five per sample, were excluded before analysis. Tumor-enriched clonotypes and baseline blood-enriched clonotypes were defined as those with an abundance difference of at least 32-fold between compartments. A beta-binomial differential abundance model was used to identify clonotypes that expanded or contracted between blood time points. The Baroni-Urbani and Buser coefficient was used to measure tumor-blood repertoire similarity, and groups were compared with two-tailed Wilcoxon tests in R. Held by TCRdb, this immuneACCESS table contains in-frame sequences only and omits some clones. Under half of the omission traces to an unresolved V gene where checked; the cause of the rest is unknown. The V and J calls and the clone size are those of that table, but D and trimming were determined from the DNA. The table for this sample lists some 100,000 clones; roughly 82% of them were counted only once. In total, the top ten clones hold around 7.9% of the sample.

For this clone: No antigen is known for it. There are no base qualities to consult, and no much larger clone falls within one base.

General conclusions and limits of the study: Effects of radiation dose or scheduling on the TCR repertoire could not be addressed with the single-armed trial design. No pretreatment tumor biopsies were available, so the baseline intratumoral presence of clonotypes could not be determined. In blood, the top tumor clonotypes increased between baseline and 2 weeks post-radiation and then shrank by 4 weeks, which suggests that tumor-resident clones expanded only transiently. Dynamics of the blood repertoire were not tracked past 4 weeks after treatment.

The chain joins TRBV19 to TRBJ2-5; a stretch of 12 junction bases matches TRBD2. Sample: blood, taken from a patient whose treatment included radiotherapy and nephrectomy. This sequence was found in a man between 60 and 75 years old with renal cell carcinoma. The nucleotides read TGTGCCAGTGGGTGGACTAGCGGGATCCAAGAGACCCAGTACTTC. It encodes CASGWTSGIQETQYF.